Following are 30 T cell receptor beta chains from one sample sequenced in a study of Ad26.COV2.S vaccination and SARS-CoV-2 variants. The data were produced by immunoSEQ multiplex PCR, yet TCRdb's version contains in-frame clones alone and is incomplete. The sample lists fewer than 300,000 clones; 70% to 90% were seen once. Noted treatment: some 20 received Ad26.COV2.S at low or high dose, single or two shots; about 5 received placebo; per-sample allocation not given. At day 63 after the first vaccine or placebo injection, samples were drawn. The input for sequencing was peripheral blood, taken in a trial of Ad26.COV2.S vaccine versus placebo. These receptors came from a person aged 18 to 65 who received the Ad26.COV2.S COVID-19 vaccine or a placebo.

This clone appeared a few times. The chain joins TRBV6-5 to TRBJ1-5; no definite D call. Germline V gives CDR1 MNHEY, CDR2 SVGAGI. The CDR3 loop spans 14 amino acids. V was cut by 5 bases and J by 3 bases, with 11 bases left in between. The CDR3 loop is CASSPARDNQPQHF. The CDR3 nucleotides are TGTGCCAGCAGTCCCGCTAGAGACAATCAGCCCCAGCATTTT.

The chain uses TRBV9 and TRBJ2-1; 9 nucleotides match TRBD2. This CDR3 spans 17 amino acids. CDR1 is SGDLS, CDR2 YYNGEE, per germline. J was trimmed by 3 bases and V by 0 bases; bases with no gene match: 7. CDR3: CASSVGGGGVYYNEQFF. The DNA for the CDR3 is TGTGCCAGCAGCGTAGGGGGCGGGGGGGTCTACTACAATGAGCAGTTCTTC.

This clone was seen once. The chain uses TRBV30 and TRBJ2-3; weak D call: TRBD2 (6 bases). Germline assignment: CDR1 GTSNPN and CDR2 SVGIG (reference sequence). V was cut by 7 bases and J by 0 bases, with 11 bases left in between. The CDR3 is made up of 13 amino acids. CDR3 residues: CALGLASTDTQYF. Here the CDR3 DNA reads TGTGCCTTGGGACTGGCTAGCACAGATACGCAGTATTTT.

CDR3 protein: CASSLSGGASETQYF. For the CDR3, the DNA is TGCGCCAGCAGCTTAAGCGGGGGGGCTTCAGAGACCCAGTACTTC. This chain links TRBV5-1 with TRBJ2-5; 10 nucleotides agree with TRBD2. Trimming took 2 bases from V and 4 from J; bases not matched to a gene: 5. This CDR3 has 15 residues. Germline V gene sequence: CDR1 SGHRS, CDR2 YFSETQ.

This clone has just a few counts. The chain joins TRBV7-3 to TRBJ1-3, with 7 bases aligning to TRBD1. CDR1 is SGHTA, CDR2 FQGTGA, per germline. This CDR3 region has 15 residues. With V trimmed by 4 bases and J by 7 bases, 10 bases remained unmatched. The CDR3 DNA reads TGTGCCAGCAGCTCAGGGACAGAACGGGCGAACACCATATATTTT. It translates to CASSSGTERANTIYF.

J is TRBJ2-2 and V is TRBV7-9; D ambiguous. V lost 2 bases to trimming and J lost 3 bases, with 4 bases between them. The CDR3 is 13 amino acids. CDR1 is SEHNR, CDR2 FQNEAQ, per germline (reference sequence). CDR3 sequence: CASSLRDTGELFF. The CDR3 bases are TGTGCCAGCAGCTTACGCGACACCGGGGAGCTGTTTTTT.

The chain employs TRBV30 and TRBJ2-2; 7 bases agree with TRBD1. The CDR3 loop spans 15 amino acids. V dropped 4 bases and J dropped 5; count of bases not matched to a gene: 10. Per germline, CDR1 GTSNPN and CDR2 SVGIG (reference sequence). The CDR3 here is CAWKIGTDWTGELFF. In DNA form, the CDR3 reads TGTGCCTGGAAAATTGGGACAGATTGGACCGGGGAGCTGTTTTTT.

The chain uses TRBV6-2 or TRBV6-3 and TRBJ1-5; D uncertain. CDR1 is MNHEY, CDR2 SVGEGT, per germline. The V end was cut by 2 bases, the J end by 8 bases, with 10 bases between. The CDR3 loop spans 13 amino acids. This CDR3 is CASSYGSWEPQHF. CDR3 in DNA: TGTGCCAGCAGTTACGGTAGCTGGGAGCCCCAGCATTTT.

The CDR3 here is CASSLNRNTEAFF. Here the CDR3 DNA reads TGCGCCAGCAGCTTGAATCGCAACACTGAAGCTTTCTTT. The chain recombines TRBV5-1 with TRBJ1-1; D is ambiguous. Trimming cost V 1 base and J 2 bases, with 6 bases left between them. Looked up from germline, CDR1 is SGHRS and CDR2 is YFSETQ. The CDR3 totals 13 residues. Full variable domain (missing parts from reference TRBV5-1 and TRBJ1-1): KAGVTQTPRYLIKTRGQQVTLSCSPISGHRSVSWYQQTPGQGLQFLFEYFSETQRNKGNFPGRFSGRQFSNSRSEMNVSTLELGDSALYLCASSLNRNTEAFFGQGTRLTVV.

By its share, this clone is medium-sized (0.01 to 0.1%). CDR3 loop: CASSQELAGTDYGYTF. Here the CDR3 DNA reads TGCGCCAGCAGCCAAGAGTTAGCCGGGACGGATTATGGCTACACCTTC. The chain uses TRBV4-3 and TRBJ1-2, with a tentative D call TRBD1 (5 bases). The ends were cut back, 0 bases at V and 5 bases at J, with 16 bases in the middle. In germline, CDR1 is LGHNA, CDR2 YSLEER. There are 16 residues in the CDR3.

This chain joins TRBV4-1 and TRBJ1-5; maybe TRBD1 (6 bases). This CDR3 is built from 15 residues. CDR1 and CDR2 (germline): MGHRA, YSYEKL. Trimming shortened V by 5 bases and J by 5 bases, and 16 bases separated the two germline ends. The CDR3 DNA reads TGCGCCAGCAGCGACTACCAGGGGCGGGATCAGCCCCAGCATTTT. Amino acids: CASSDYQGRDQPQHF.

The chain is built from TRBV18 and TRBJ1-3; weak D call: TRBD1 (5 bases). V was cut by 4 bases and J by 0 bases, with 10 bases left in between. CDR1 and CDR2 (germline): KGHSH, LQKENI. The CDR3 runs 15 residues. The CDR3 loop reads CASSLTDISGNTIYF. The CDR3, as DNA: TGTGCCAGCTCACTGACGGACATCTCTGGAAACACCATATATTTT. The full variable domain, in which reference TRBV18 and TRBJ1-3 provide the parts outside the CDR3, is NAGVMQNPRHLVRRRGQEARLRCSPMKGHSHVYWYRQLPEEGLKFMVYLQKENIIDESGMPKERFSAEFPKEGPSILRIQQVVRGDSAAYFCASSLTDISGNTIYFGEGSWLTVV.

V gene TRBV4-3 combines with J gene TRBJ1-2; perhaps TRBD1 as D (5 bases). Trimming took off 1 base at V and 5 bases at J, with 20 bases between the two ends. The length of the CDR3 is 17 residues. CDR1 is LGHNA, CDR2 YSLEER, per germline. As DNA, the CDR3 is TGCGCCAGCAGCCAAGCCGCAGGTGGGAGGGGTGTATATGGCTACACCTTC. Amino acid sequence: CASSQAAGGRGVYGYTF.

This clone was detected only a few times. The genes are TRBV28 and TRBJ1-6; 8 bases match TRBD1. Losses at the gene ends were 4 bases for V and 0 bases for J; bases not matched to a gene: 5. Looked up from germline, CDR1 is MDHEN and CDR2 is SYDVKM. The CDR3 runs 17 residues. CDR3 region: CASSSRDRSSYNSPLHF. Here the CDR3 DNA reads TGTGCCAGCAGTTCGCGGGACAGGAGCTCCTATAATTCACCCCTCCACTTT. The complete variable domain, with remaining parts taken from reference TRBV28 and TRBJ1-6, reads DVKVTQSSRYLVKRTGEKVFLECVQDMDHENMFWYRQDPGLGLRLIYFSYDVKMKEKGDIPEGYSVSREKKERFSLILESASTNQTSMYLCASSSRDRSSYNSPLHFGNGTRLTVT.

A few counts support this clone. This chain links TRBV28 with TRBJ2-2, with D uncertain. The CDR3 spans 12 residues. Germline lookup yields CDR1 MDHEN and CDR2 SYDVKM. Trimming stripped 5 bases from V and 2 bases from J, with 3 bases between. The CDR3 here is CASSQNTGELFF. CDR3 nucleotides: TGTGCCAGCAGTCAAAACACCGGGGAGCTGTTTTTT.

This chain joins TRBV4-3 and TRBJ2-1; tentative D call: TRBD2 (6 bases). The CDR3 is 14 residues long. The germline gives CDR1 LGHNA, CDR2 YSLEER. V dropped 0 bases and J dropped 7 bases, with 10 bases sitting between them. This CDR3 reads CASSQESSVNEQFF. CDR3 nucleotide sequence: TGCGCCAGCAGCCAAGAGTCTAGCGTAAATGAGCAGTTCTTC.

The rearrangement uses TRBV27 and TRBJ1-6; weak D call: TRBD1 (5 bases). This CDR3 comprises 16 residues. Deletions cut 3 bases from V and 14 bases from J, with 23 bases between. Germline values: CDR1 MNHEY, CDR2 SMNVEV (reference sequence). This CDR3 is CASSLTSISVRDSLHF. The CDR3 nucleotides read TGTGCCAGCAGTTTGACGTCGATATCGGTCAGGGATTCCCTCCACTTT.

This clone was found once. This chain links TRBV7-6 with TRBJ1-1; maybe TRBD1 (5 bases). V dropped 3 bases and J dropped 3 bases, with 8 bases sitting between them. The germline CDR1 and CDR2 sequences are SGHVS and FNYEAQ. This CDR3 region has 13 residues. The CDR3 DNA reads TGTGCCAGCAGCTTGCAGGGAGACACTGAAGCTTTCTTT. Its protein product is CASSLQGDTEAFF. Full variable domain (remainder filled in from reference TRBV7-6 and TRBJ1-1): GAGVSQSPRYKVTKRGQDVALRCDPISGHVSLYWYRQALGQGPEFLTYFNYEAQQDKSGLPNDRFSAERPEGSISTLTIQRTEQRDSAMYRCASSLQGDTEAFFGQGTRLTVV.

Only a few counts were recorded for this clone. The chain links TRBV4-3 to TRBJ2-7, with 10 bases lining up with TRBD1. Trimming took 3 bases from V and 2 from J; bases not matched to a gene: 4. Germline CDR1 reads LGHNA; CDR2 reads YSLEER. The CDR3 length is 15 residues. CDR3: CASSQMTGGAYEQYF. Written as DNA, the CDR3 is TGCGCCAGCAGCCAGATGACAGGGGGCGCCTACGAGCAGTACTTC.

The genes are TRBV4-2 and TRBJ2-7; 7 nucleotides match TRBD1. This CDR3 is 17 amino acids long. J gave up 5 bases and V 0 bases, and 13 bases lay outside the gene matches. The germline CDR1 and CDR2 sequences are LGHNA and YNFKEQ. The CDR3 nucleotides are TGTGCCAGCAGCCAAGATCGACTCAACAGGGGTTTACACGAGCAGTACTTC. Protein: CASSQDRLNRGLHEQYF.

The CDR3 loop is CASSYERGNTDTQYF. As DNA, the CDR3 is TGTGCCAGCAGTTATGAGAGGGGAAACACAGATACGCAGTATTTT. This sequence joins TRBV6-2 or TRBV6-3 and TRBJ2-3; either TRBD1 or TRBD2 may supply D (5 bases each). The germline gives CDR1 MNHEY, CDR2 SVGEGT. The CDR3 covers 15 residues. Trimming left V 3 bases short and J 2 bases short, with 12 bases between.

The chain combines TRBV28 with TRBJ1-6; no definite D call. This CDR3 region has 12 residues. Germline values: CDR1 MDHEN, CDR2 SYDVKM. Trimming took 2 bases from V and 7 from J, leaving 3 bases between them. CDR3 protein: CASSLENSPLHF. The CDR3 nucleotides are TGTGCCAGCAGTTTAGAGAATTCACCCCTCCACTTT.

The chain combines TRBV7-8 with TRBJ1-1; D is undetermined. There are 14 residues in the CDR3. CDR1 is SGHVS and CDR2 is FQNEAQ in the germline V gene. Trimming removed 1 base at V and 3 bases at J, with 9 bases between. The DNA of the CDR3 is TGTGCCAGCAGCTTAGTAGTGGGCTACACTGAAGCTTTCTTT. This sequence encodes CASSLVVGYTEAFF. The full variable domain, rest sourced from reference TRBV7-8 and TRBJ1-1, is GAGVSQSPRYKVAKRGQDVALRCDPISGHVSLFWYQQALGQGPEFLTYFQNEAQLDKSGLPSDRFFAERPEGSVSTLKIQRTQQEDSAVYLCASSLVVGYTEAFFGQGTRLTVV.

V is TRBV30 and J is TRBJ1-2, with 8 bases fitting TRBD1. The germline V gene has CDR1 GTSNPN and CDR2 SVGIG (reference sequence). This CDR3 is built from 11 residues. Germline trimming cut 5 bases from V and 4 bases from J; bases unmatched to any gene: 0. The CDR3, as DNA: TGTGCCTGGGACAGGGGCTATGGCTACACCTTC. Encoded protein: CAWDRGYGYTF.

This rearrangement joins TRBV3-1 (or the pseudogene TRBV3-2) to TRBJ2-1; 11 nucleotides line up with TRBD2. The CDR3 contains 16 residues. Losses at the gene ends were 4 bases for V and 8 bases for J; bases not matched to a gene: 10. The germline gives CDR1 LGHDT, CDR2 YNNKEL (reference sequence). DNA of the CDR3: TGTGCCAGCAGCCTGTTAATAGCGGGAGGGCCTGATGAGCAGTTCTTC. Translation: CASSLLIAGGPDEQFF.

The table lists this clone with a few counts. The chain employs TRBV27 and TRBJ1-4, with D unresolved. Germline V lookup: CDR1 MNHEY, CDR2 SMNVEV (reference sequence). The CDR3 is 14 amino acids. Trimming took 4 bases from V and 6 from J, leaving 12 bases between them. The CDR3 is CASSYTFPYEKLFF. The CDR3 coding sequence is TGTGCCAGCAGTTACACGTTCCCCTATGAAAAACTGTTTTTT. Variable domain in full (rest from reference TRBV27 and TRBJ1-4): EAQVTQNPRYLITVTGKKLTVTCSQNMNHEYMSWYRQDPGLGLRQIYYSMNVEVTDKGDVPEGYKVSRKEKRNFPLILESPSPNQTSLYFCASSYTFPYEKLFFGSGTQLSVL.

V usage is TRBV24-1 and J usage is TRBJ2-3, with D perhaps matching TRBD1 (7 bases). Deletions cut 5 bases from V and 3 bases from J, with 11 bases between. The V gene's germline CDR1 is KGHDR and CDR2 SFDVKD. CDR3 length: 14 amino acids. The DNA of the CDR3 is TGTGCCACCAGTGGGAGGGGGCCGACAGATACGCAGTATTTT. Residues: CATSGRGPTDTQYF.

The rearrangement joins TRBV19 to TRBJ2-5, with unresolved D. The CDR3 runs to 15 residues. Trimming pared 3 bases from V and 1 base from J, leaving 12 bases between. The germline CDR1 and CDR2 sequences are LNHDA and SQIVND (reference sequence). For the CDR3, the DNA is TGTGCCAGTAGTATGGGCAGGTCCCCCCAAGAGACCCAGTACTTC. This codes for CASSMGRSPQETQYF. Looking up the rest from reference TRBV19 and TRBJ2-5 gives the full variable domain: DGGITQSPKYLFRKEGQNVTLSCEQNLNHDAMYWYRQDPGQGLRLIYYSQIVNDFQKGDIAEGYSVSREKKESFPLTVTSAQKNPTAFYLCASSMGRSPQETQYFGPGTRLLVL.

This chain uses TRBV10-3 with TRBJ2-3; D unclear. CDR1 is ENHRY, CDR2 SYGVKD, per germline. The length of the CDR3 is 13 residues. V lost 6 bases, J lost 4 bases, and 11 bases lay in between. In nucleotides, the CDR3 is TGTGCCATCAGCCCCCTGGGCGCAGATACGCAGTATTTT. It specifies CAISPLGADTQYF.

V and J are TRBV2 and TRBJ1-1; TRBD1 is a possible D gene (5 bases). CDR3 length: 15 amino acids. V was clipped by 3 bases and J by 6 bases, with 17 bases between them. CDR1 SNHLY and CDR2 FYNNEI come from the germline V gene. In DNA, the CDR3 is TGTGCCAGCAGTGAGAGTGGGCAGGGATGGGCTGAAGCTTTCTTT. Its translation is CASSESGQGWAEAFF. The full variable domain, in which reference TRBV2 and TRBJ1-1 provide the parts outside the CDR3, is EPEVTQTPSHQVTQMGQEVILRCVPISNHLYFYWYRQILGQKVEFLVSFYNNEISEKSEIFDDQFSVERPDGSNFTLKIRSTKLEDSAMYFCASSESGQGWAEAFFGQGTRLTVV.